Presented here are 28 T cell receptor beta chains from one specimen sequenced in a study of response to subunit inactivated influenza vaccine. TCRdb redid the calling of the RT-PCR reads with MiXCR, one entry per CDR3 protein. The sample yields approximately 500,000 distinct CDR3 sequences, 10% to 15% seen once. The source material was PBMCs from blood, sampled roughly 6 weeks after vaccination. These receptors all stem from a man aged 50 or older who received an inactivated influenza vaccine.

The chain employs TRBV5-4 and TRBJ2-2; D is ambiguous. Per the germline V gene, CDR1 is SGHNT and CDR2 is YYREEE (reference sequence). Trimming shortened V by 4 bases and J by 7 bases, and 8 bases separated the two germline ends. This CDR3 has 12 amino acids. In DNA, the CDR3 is TGTGCCAGCAGCCCCTTGGACGGGGAGCTGTTTTTT. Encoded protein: CASSPLDGELFF.

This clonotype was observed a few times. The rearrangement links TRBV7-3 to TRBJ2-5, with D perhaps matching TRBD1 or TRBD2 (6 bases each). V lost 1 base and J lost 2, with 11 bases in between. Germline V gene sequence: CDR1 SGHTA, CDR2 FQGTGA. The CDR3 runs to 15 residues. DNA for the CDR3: TGTGCCAGCAGCTTAAGTGGCGGGACACAAGAGACCCAGTACTTC. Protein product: CASSLSGGTQETQYF.

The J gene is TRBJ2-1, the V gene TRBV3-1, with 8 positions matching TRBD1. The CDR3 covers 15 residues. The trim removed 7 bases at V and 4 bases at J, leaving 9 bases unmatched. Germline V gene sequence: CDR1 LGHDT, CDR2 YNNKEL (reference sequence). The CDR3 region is CASNQAGGPYNEQFF. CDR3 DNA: TGTGCCAGCAATCAAGCAGGGGGCCCTTACAATGAGCAGTTCTTC.

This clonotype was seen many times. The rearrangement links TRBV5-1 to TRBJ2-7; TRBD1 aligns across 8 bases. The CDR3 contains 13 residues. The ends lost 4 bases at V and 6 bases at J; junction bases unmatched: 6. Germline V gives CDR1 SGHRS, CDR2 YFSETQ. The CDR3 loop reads CASSTGQGIEQYF. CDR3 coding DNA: TGCGCCAGCAGCACTGGACAGGGTATCGAGCAGTACTTC. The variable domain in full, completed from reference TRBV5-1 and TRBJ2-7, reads KAGVTQTPRYLIKTRGQQVTLSCSPISGHRSVSWYQQTPGQGLQFLFEYFSETQRNKGNFPGRFSGRQFSNSRSEMNVSTLELGDSALYLCASSTGQGIEQYFGPGTRLTVT.

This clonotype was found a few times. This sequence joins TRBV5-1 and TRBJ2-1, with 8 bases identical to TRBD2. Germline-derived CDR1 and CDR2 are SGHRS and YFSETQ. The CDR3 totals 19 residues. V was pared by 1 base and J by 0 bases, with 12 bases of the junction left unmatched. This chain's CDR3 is CASSLKVGLAGLSYNEQFF. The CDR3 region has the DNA TGCGCCAGCAGCTTGAAAGTTGGTCTAGCGGGCCTCTCCTACAATGAGCAGTTCTTC. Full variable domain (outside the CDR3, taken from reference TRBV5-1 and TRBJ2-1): KAGVTQTPRYLIKTRGQQVTLSCSPISGHRSVSWYQQTPGQGLQFLFEYFSETQRNKGNFPGRFSGRQFSNSRSEMNVSTLELGDSALYLCASSLKVGLAGLSYNEQFFGPGTRLTVL.

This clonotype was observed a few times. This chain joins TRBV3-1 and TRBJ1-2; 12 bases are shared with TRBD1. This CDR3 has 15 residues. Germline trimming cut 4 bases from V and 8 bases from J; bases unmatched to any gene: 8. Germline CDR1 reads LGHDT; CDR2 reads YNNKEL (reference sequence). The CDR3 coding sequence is TGTGCCAGCAGCCGGCCGGGACAGGGGGCCGACGGCTACACCTTC. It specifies CASSRPGQGADGYTF.

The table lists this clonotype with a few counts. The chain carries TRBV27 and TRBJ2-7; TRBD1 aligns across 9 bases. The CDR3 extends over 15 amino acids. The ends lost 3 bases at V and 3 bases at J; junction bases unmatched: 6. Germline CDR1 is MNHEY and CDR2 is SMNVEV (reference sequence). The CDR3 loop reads CASSFSPDRGYEQYF. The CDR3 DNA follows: TGTGCCAGCAGTTTTTCCCCGGACAGGGGCTACGAGCAGTACTTC.

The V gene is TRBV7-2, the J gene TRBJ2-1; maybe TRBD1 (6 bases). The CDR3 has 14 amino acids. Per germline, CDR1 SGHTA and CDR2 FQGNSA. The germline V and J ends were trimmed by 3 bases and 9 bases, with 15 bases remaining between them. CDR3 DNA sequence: TGTGCCAGCAGCTTGGGGGTAGACAGGCTTGAGCAGTTCTTC. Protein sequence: CASSLGVDRLEQFF.

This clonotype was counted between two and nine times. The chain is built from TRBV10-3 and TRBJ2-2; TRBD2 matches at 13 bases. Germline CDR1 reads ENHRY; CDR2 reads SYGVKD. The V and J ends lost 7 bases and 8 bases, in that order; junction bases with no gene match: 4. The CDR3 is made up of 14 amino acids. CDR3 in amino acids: CAIKGLAGSGELFF. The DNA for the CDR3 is TGTGCCATCAAGGGACTAGCGGGATCGGGGGAGCTGTTTTTT.

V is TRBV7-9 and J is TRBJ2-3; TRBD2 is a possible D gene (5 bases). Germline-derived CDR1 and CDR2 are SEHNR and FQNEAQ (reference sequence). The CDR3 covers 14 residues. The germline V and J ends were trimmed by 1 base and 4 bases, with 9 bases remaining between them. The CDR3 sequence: CASSLEYSADTQYF. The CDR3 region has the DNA TGTGCCAGCAGCTTAGAGTATAGCGCAGATACGCAGTATTTT.

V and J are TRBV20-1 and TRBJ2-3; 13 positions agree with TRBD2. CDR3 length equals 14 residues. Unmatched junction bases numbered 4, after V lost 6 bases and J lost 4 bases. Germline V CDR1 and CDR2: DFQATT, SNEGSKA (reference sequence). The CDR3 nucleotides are TGCAGTGCCCGGACTAGCGGGAGTTCAGATACGCAGTATTTT. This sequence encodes CSARTSGSSDTQYF.

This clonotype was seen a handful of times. The DNA for the CDR3 is TGTGCCAGCAGTTACCTGAAAGGACTAGCGGGGCGCACAGATACGCAGTATTTT. This codes for CASSYLKGLAGRTDTQYF. The rearrangement links TRBV6-2 or TRBV6-3 to TRBJ2-3; 12 positions match TRBD2. V dropped 2 bases and J dropped 1; count of bases not matched to a gene: 7. Germline CDR1 MNHEY, CDR2 SVGEGT. The CDR3 totals 18 residues.

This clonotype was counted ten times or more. The CDR3 here is CATAAWDRGDHSNQPQHF. In nucleotides, the CDR3 is TGTGCCACCGCGGCGTGGGACAGGGGGGACCATAGCAATCAGCCCCAGCATTTT. The rearrangement joins TRBV21-1 to TRBJ1-5; the table names TRBD1, a call not compared with the DNA. TRBV21-1 counts as a pseudogene. The CDR3 has 18 amino acids.

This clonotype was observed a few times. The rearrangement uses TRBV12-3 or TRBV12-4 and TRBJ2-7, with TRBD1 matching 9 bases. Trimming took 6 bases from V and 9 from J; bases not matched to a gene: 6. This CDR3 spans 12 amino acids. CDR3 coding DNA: TGTGCCAGCAGCTCAACAGGGGGCAGGCAGTACTTC. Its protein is CASSSTGGRQYF.

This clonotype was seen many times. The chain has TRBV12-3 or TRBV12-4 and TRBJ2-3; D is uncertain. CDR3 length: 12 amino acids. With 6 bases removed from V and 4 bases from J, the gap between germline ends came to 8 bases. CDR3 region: CASSFGADTQYF. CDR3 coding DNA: TGTGCCAGCAGCTTTGGAGCAGATACGCAGTATTTT.

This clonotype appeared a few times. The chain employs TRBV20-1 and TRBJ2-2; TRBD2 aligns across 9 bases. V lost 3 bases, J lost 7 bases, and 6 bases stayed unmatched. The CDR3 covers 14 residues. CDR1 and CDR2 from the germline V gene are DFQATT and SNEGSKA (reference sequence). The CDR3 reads CSARGSGGIGELFF. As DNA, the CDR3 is TGCAGTGCTAGGGGTAGCGGGGGAATCGGGGAGCTGTTTTTT.

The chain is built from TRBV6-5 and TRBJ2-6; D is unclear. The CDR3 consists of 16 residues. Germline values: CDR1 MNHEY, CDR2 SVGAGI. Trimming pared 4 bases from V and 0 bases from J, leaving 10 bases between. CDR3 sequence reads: CASSLVGRSGANVLTF. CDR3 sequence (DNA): TGTGCCAGCAGTTTAGTCGGTCGCTCTGGGGCCAACGTCCTGACTTTC.

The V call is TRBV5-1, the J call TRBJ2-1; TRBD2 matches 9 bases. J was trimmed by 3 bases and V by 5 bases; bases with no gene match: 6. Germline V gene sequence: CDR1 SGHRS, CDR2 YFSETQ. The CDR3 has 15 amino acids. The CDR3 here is CASSGGRDIYNEQFF. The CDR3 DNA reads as TGCGCCAGCAGTGGCGGGAGGGACATCTACAATGAGCAGTTCTTC.

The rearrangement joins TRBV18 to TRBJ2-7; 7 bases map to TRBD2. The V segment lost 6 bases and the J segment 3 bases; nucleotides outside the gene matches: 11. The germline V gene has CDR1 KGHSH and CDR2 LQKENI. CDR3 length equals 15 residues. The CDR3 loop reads CASSPEAGLDYEQYF. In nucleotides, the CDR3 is TGTGCCAGCTCGCCAGAAGCGGGGCTTGACTACGAGCAGTACTTC.

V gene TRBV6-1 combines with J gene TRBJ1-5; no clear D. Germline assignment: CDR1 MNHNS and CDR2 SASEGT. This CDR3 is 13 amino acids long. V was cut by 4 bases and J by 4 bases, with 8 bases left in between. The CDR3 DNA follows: TGTGCCAGCAGTGGGCAGAATAATCAGCCCCAGCATTTT. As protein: CASSGQNNQPQHF.

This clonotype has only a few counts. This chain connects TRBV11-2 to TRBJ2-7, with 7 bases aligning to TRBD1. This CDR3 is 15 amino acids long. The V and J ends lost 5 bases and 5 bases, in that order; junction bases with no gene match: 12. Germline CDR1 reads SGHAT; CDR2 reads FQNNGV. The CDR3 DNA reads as TGTGCCAGCAGCACCCAGACAGGGAAGGCCCACGAGCAGTACTTC. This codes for CASSTQTGKAHEQYF. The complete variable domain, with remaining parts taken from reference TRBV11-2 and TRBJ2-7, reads EAGVAQSPRYKIIEKRQSVAFWCNPISGHATLYWYQQILGQGPKLLIQFQNNGVVDDSQLPKDRFSAERLKGVDSTLKIQPAKLEDSAVYLCASSTQTGKAHEQYFGPGTRLTVT.

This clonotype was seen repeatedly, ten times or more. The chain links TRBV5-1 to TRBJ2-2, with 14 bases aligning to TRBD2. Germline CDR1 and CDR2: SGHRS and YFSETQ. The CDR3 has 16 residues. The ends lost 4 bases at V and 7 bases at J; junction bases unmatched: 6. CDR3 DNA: TGCGCCAGCAGCAGAATGGGACTAGCGGGAGTCGGGGAGCTGTTTTTT. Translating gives CASSRMGLAGVGELFF. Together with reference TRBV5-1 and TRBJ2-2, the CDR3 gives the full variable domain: KAGVTQTPRYLIKTRGQQVTLSCSPISGHRSVSWYQQTPGQGLQFLFEYFSETQRNKGNFPGRFSGRQFSNSRSEMNVSTLELGDSALYLCASSRMGLAGVGELFFGEGSRLTVL.

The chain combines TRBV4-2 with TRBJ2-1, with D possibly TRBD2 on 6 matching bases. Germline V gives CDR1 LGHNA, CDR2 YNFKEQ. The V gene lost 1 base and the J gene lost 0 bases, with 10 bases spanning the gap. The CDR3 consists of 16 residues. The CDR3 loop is CASSQGGSGSYNEQFF. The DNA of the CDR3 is TGTGCCAGCAGCCAAGGAGGTAGCGGCTCCTACAATGAGCAGTTCTTC.

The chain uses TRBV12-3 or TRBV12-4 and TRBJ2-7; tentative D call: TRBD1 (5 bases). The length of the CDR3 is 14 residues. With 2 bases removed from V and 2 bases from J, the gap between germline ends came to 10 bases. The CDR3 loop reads CASSLTRQTYEQYF. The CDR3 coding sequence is TGTGCCAGCAGTTTAACGAGACAGACCTACGAGCAGTACTTC.

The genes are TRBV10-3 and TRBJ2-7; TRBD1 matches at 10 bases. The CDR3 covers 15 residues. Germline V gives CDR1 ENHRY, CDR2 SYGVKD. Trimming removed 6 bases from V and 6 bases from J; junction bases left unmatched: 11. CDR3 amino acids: CAISPKRDRGFEQYF. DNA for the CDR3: TGTGCCATCAGCCCTAAGAGGGACAGGGGTTTCGAGCAGTACTTC.

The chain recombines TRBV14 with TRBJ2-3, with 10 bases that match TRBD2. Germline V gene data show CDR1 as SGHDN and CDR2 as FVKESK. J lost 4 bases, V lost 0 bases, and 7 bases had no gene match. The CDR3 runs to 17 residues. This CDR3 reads CASSQDRIAGGPDTQYF. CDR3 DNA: TGTGCCAGCAGCCAAGATCGAATAGCGGGGGGCCCAGATACGCAGTATTTT.

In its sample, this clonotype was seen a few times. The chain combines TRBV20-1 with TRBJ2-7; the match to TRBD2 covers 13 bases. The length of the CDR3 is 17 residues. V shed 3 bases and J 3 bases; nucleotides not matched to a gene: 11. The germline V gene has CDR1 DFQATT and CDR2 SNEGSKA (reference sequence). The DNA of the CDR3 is TGCAGTGCTAGCCAACTAGCGGGAGGGCCTCTGAACTACGAGCAGTACTTC. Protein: CSASQLAGGPLNYEQYF.

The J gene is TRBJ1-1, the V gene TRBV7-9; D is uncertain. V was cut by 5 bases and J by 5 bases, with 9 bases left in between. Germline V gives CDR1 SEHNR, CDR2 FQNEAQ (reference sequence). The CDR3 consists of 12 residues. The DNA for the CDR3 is TGTGCCAGCAGCGATAAATGGACTGAAGCTTTCTTT. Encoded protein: CASSDKWTEAFF.